The rows below give T cell receptor beta chains drawn from one sample of a study of T-cell memory formation after mild COVID-19. TCRdb fed the 5' RACE reads into MiXCR, producing one record per CDR3 protein. This sample has roughly 340,000 distinct CDR3 sequences, with 20% to 25% found just once. Sequencing input: PBMCs or a T cell subset sorted from them (not recorded which). The receptors were gathered from a man younger than 35 who had mild COVID-19 (a few samples of this study predate the infection). Cell type and time point are not known. Each CDR3 is given with its conserved first and last residue. Each record gives: CDR3 DNA, CDR3 protein, clone size, J gene, D gene, V gene, CDR3 length. The D gene is left open where the match is weak. Not all rows give a size; the values are once, few, many and, for expanded clones, a class.

CDR3nt: TGCAGCGTTGCAGCAACCCAAGAGACCCAGTACTTC; CDR3aa: CSVAATQETQYF; abundance: -; j_gene: TRBJ2-5; d_gene: -; v_gene: TRBV29-1; len: 12
CDR3nt: TGTGCCACCAGCTCAAGCTCGGGGTCTGGGGAGACCCAGTACTTC; CDR3aa: CATSSSSGSGETQYF; abundance: few; j_gene: TRBJ2-5; d_gene: -; v_gene: TRBV24-1; len: 15
CDR3nt: TGCAGCGTCGCCGGGACTAGCGGGGACCTTAGCACAGATACGCAGTATTTT; CDR3aa: CSVAGTSGDLSTDTQYF; abundance: few; j_gene: TRBJ2-3; d_gene: TRBD2; v_gene: TRBV29-1; len: 17
CDR3nt: TGTGCCAGCAAAAGTGGGACGGTGAACACTGAAGCTTTCTTT; CDR3aa: CASKSGTVNTEAFF; abundance: -; j_gene: TRBJ1-1; d_gene: -; v_gene: TRBV9; len: 14
CDR3nt: TGTGCCAGCAGTTTCGGCGGCCTCCAGCATTTT; CDR3aa: CASSFGGLQHF; abundance: few; j_gene: TRBJ1-5; d_gene: -; v_gene: TRBV27; len: 11
CDR3nt: TGTGCCAGCTCACCATGGGACGGACCTGAAGCTTTCTTT; CDR3aa: CASSPWDGPEAFF; abundance: few; j_gene: TRBJ1-1; d_gene: -; v_gene: TRBV18; len: 13
CDR3nt: TGTGCCAGCAGGTGGACTAGCGGGGAGACCGGGGAGCTGTTTTTT; CDR3aa: CASRWTSGETGELFF; abundance: few; j_gene: TRBJ2-2; d_gene: TRBD2; v_gene: TRBV11-1; len: 15
CDR3nt: TGTGCCAGCAGCAGCGGACAGTCTCAAGAGACCCAGTACTTC; CDR3aa: CASSSGQSQETQYF; abundance: -; j_gene: TRBJ2-5; d_gene: -; v_gene: TRBV9; len: 14
CDR3nt: TGCGCCAGCAGCCAAGACCAGGGTTACTTC; CDR3aa: CASSQDQGYF; abundance: -; j_gene: TRBJ2-7; d_gene: -; v_gene: TRBV4-3; len: 10
CDR3nt: TGCAGTGCTAGACTACAGGGTTTCACTGAAGCTTTCTTT; CDR3aa: CSARLQGFTEAFF; abundance: few; j_gene: TRBJ1-1; d_gene: -; v_gene: TRBV20-1; len: 13
CDR3nt: TGTGCCAGCAGCAATCTCGTGCAGACCCAGTACTTC; CDR3aa: CASSNLVQTQYF; abundance: few; j_gene: TRBJ2-5; d_gene: -; v_gene: TRBV7-2; len: 12
CDR3nt: TGTGCCAGCAATAGGGTTAATGAAAAACTGTTTTTT; CDR3aa: CASNRVNEKLFF; abundance: many; j_gene: TRBJ1-4; d_gene: -; v_gene: TRBV2; len: 12
CDR3nt: TGTGCCAGCAGCCTACGACCATCTAGCGACTCCCTCCTATTCACAGATACGCAGTATTTT; CDR3aa: CASSLRPSSDSLLFTDTQYF; abundance: -; j_gene: TRBJ2-3; d_gene: -; v_gene: TRBV7-3; len: 20
CDR3nt: TGTGCCATCAGTGAGTCGAGAGTGGGCGTAGATACGCAGTATTTT; CDR3aa: CAISESRVGVDTQYF; abundance: few; j_gene: TRBJ2-3; d_gene: -; v_gene: TRBV10-3; len: 15
CDR3nt: TGCGCCAGCAGCATCATGGGGGTGGTTTCTGAAGCTTTCTTT; CDR3aa: CASSIMGVVSEAFF; abundance: -; j_gene: TRBJ1-1; d_gene: -; v_gene: TRBV5-1; len: 14
CDR3nt: TGCAGTGCTAGGGCAGGGCGCACTGAAGCTTTCTTT; CDR3aa: CSARAGRTEAFF; abundance: -; j_gene: TRBJ1-1; d_gene: -; v_gene: TRBV20-1; len: 12
CDR3nt: TGTGCCAGGAAAAAACTAGCCAAAAACATTCAGTACTTC; CDR3aa: CARKKLAKNIQYF; abundance: few; j_gene: TRBJ2-4; d_gene: -; v_gene: TRBV7-3; len: 13
CDR3nt: TGTGCCATTCTCCGGGGGACCCAGTACTTC; CDR3aa: CAILRGTQYF; abundance: few; j_gene: TRBJ2-5; d_gene: -; v_gene: TRBV2; len: 10
CDR3nt: TGTGCCAGCAGCTTTGAACGGGGGGTCTACGAGCAGTACTTC; CDR3aa: CASSFERGVYEQYF; abundance: -; j_gene: TRBJ2-7; d_gene: TRBD2; v_gene: TRBV11-2; len: 14
CDR3nt: TGTGCCAGCAGTTACCCTGGACAGGGGACGAAAGGCTACACCTTC; CDR3aa: CASSYPGQGTKGYTF; abundance: -; j_gene: TRBJ1-2; d_gene: TRBD1; v_gene: TRBV6-5; len: 15
CDR3nt: TGTGCCAGCAACAGGGATTCGAACAATGAGCAGTTCTTC; CDR3aa: CASNRDSNNEQFF; abundance: few; j_gene: TRBJ2-1; d_gene: -; v_gene: TRBV2; len: 13
CDR3nt: TGTGCCAGCAGCCAATTTCTTAGCCGAAAGCTGTTTTTT; CDR3aa: CASSQFLSRKLFF; abundance: -; j_gene: TRBJ2-2; d_gene: -; v_gene: TRBV14; len: 13
CDR3nt: TGTGCCAGCAGCCTCGCAGTGTCGGGCTACACCTTC; CDR3aa: CASSLAVSGYTF; abundance: -; j_gene: TRBJ1-2; d_gene: -; v_gene: TRBV7-2; len: 12
CDR3nt: TGTGCCAGCAGTACTCGGGGCGGGGGGGCCTACAATGAGCAGTTCTTC; CDR3aa: CASSTRGGGAYNEQFF; abundance: -; j_gene: TRBJ2-1; d_gene: TRBD2; v_gene: TRBV12-3/TRBV12-4; len: 16
CDR3nt: TGCAGTGCTAGTGGCCGGGGTGGGAGGCTTAGCAATCAGCCCCAGCATTTT; CDR3aa: CSASGRGGRLSNQPQHF; abundance: few; j_gene: TRBJ1-5; d_gene: -; v_gene: TRBV20-1; len: 17
CDR3nt: TGTGCCAGCAGCTGGGACAGGAGTTCTACTGAAGCTTTCTTT; CDR3aa: CASSWDRSSTEAFF; abundance: -; j_gene: TRBJ1-1; d_gene: TRBD1; v_gene: TRBV5-6; len: 14
CDR3nt: TGTGCCAGCAGCTTAGAGGTTGAAGCTTTCTTT; CDR3aa: CASSLEVEAFF; abundance: -; j_gene: TRBJ1-1; d_gene: -; v_gene: TRBV11-3; len: 11
CDR3nt: TGCGCCAGCAGCCAAGGGGGGGGAGCCTTTCGCACAGATACGCAGTATTTT; CDR3aa: CASSQGGGAFRTDTQYF; abundance: -; j_gene: TRBJ2-3; d_gene: TRBD2; v_gene: TRBV4-1; len: 17
CDR3nt: TGTGCCAGCGGACAGGGTTCAGATACGCAGTATTTT; CDR3aa: CASGQGSDTQYF; abundance: -; j_gene: TRBJ2-3; d_gene: TRBD1; v_gene: TRBV12-3/TRBV12-4; len: 12
CDR3nt: TGTGCCAGCAGTCCCGATATGTATACGCAGTATTTT; CDR3aa: CASSPDMYTQYF; abundance: few; j_gene: TRBJ2-3; d_gene: -; v_gene: TRBV27; len: 12
CDR3nt: TGTGCCAGCAGCAAAGGGGTTCAGCCCCAGCATTTT; CDR3aa: CASSKGVQPQHF; abundance: -; j_gene: TRBJ1-5; d_gene: -; v_gene: TRBV6-1; len: 12
CDR3nt: TGTGCCAGCAGCCAAGATTTAGGGTATGGCACCGGGGAGCTGTTTTTT; CDR3aa: CASSQDLGYGTGELFF; abundance: -; j_gene: TRBJ2-2; d_gene: -; v_gene: TRBV4-2; len: 16
CDR3nt: TGCGCCAGCAGCTCCGGGGGACAGACAGACCTATCCTATGGCTACACCTTC; CDR3aa: CASSSGGQTDLSYGYTF; abundance: -; j_gene: TRBJ1-2; d_gene: TRBD1; v_gene: TRBV5-1; len: 17
CDR3nt: TGCGCCAGCAGCCTCGACAGGCCCGACACTGAAGCTTTCTTT; CDR3aa: CASSLDRPDTEAFF; abundance: few; j_gene: TRBJ1-1; d_gene: -; v_gene: TRBV5-1; len: 14
CDR3nt: TGCGCCAGCAGCCAAGATTCCGGGTATAGCACAGATACGCAGTATTTT; CDR3aa: CASSQDSGYSTDTQYF; abundance: many; j_gene: TRBJ2-3; d_gene: -; v_gene: TRBV4-3; len: 16
CDR3nt: TGCAGTGCCACCGTTGGCCCCTTGGGGGCCGATACGCAGTATTTT; CDR3aa: CSATVGPLGADTQYF; abundance: few; j_gene: TRBJ2-3; d_gene: -; v_gene: TRBV20-1; len: 15
CDR3nt: TGCAGCGTTGAAGAGTCCAGGGATGACACTGAAGCTTTCTTT; CDR3aa: CSVEESRDDTEAFF; abundance: few; j_gene: TRBJ1-1; d_gene: -; v_gene: TRBV29-1; len: 14
CDR3nt: TGTGCCAGCAGCTTAGCCTTCCGGGACGTAGTATGCTTC; CDR3aa: CASSLAFRDVVCF; abundance: few; j_gene: TRBJ2-5; d_gene: -; v_gene: TRBV7-9; len: 13
CDR3nt: TGCGCCAGCAGCCAAGATACGGGGGCGGAGACCCAGTACTTC; CDR3aa: CASSQDTGAETQYF; abundance: few; j_gene: TRBJ2-5; d_gene: -; v_gene: TRBV4-3; len: 14
CDR3nt: TGTGCCAGCAGCCTGACTAGCGGGGGGCTCTACAATGAGCAGTTCTTC; CDR3aa: CASSLTSGGLYNEQFF; abundance: -; j_gene: TRBJ2-1; d_gene: TRBD2; v_gene: TRBV7-2; len: 16
CDR3nt: TGTGCCAGCAGGCATACAGGGGAGGTAGACCAAGAGACCCAGTACTTC; CDR3aa: CASRHTGEVDQETQYF; abundance: -; j_gene: TRBJ2-5; d_gene: -; v_gene: TRBV6-5; len: 16
CDR3nt: TGTGCCAGCCGAAGCATTGGCAGGGGGCCAAATGAGCAGTTCTTC; CDR3aa: CASRSIGRGPNEQFF; abundance: -; j_gene: TRBJ2-1; d_gene: TRBD1; v_gene: TRBV6-5; len: 15
CDR3nt: TGTGCCAGCAGCTTCGGGTTAGCGGGGGGACAAGAGACCCAGTACTTC; CDR3aa: CASSFGLAGGQETQYF; abundance: -; j_gene: TRBJ2-5; d_gene: TRBD2; v_gene: TRBV7-6; len: 16
CDR3nt: TGCGCCAGCAGCTGGGGACAGGGGGCTGGAGATACGCAGTATTTT; CDR3aa: CASSWGQGAGDTQYF; abundance: few; j_gene: TRBJ2-3; d_gene: TRBD1; v_gene: TRBV5-1; len: 15
CDR3nt: TGTGCCAGCAGCTCAGGGAACCGAGGAAACACCATATATTTT; CDR3aa: CASSSGNRGNTIYF; abundance: -; j_gene: TRBJ1-3; d_gene: -; v_gene: TRBV7-6; len: 14
CDR3nt: TGTGCCAGCACCCAAAGCGGGGGGCCCTCAGAGACCCAGTACTTC; CDR3aa: CASTQSGGPSETQYF; abundance: few; j_gene: TRBJ2-5; d_gene: TRBD2; v_gene: TRBV12-3/TRBV12-4; len: 15
CDR3nt: TGTGCCAGCAGCTTAGCGTCAGGGAGCCCGGGTCAGCCCCAGCATTTT; CDR3aa: CASSLASGSPGQPQHF; abundance: -; j_gene: TRBJ1-5; d_gene: -; v_gene: TRBV7-2; len: 16
CDR3nt: TGTGCCAGCAGCTTTACTAGCTTGGGGGACACCGGGGAGCTGTATTTT; CDR3aa: CASSFTSLGDTGELYF; abundance: -; j_gene: TRBJ2-2; d_gene: -; v_gene: TRBV11-1; len: 16
CDR3nt: TGTGCCAGCAGCTCACTAGCGGTGTACACAGATACGCAGTATTTT; CDR3aa: CASSSLAVYTDTQYF; abundance: few; j_gene: TRBJ2-3; d_gene: TRBD2; v_gene: TRBV7-8; len: 15
CDR3nt: TGTGCCAGCAGCTTCGGGGATTACAATGAGCAGTTCTTC; CDR3aa: CASSFGDYNEQFF; abundance: few; j_gene: TRBJ2-1; d_gene: -; v_gene: TRBV11-2; len: 13